This T cell receptor (beta chain) derives from a study of CD8 T cells in Susac syndrome. Study outcomes and limitations: A relatively small number of individuals underwent TCR sequencing and HLA analysis.

It was negative isolation that provided the CD8+ and CD4+ T cells, whereas TEMRA cells were enriched by FACS. Of note for this clonotype: The antigen remains undetermined.

About 0.5 to 1 ug RNA was reverse transcribed with random hexamers. Each CDR3 protein gets one entry after TCRdb re-called the immunoSEQ multiplex PCR reads with MiXCR. The repertoire holds fewer than 150,000 distinct CDR3 sequences, over 85% seen once, with roughly 0.29% in the top ten. Germline V gene data show CDR1 as SEHNR and CDR2 as FQNEAQ (reference sequence). Deletions cut 2 bases from V and 5 bases from J, with 18 bases between. This CDR3 is built from 16 residues. The clonotype originates from a human donor in good health. The chain employs TRBV7-9 and TRBJ2-5; possibly TRBD2 for D (6 bases). Sequenced input: CD8+ T cells from PBMCs. The CDR3 sequence is CASSLWRLGKGETQYF. As DNA, the CDR3 is TGTGCCAGCAGCTTATGGAGACTAGGGAAGGGTGAGACCCAGTACTTC.